Judged by frequency, the clone carrying this T cell receptor (beta chain) is medium-sized. Its antigen is currently unknown. The term TPEX covered CCR7+ PD-1+ TIGIT+ early memory CD8+ T cells that had exhausted-like traits. For every subset, the RNA was derived from duplicate vials of around 140,000 sorted CD8+ T cells. Libraries of TCR beta chains were produced by 5' RACE (UMI-labeled). Each CDR3 protein gets one entry in TCRdb, which reprocessed the 5' RACE reads and gives no DNA. Its clone listing holds around 10,000 distinct CDR3 sequences. The record originates from a study of human CD8 memory T cell subsets. Study conclusions and caveats: Compared with precursor exhausted T cells, stem-like memory T cells were suggested by Chao1 estimates to be more diverse. When compared with each other, stem-like memory and precursor exhausted T cell repertoires showed minimal overlap.

Germline V CDR1 and CDR2: MNHEY, SVGEGT. The CDR3 runs to 14 residues. J is TRBJ1-1 and V is TRBV6-2 or TRBV6-3. The TCR was taken from a human donor in good health. Material: CD8+ T cells from PBMCs. The CDR3 here is CASSYKNLGQEAFF.